This passage covers 10 T cell receptor beta chains from one sample sequenced in a study of blood T cells in healthy people across ages. The authors ran a second PCR of about 7 to 12 cycles using a sample-barcoded 5' primer and a J-beta primer mix. Each CDR3 protein gets one entry after TCRdb re-called the 5' RACE reads with MiXCR. The sample carries about 1,500,000 distinct CDR3 sequences, under 30% recorded once. The sequencing input was blood. The receptors were gathered from a woman aged 25 to 39 in good health.

The rearrangement links TRBV7-2 to TRBJ2-7; D not certain. The CDR3 runs to 15 residues. Germline CDR1 reads SGHTA; CDR2 reads FQGNSA. The germline V and J ends were trimmed by 0 bases and 3 bases, with 12 bases remaining between them. CDR3 protein: CASSLASRADYEQYF. The CDR3 nucleotides are TGTGCCAGCAGCTTAGCGTCCCGGGCTGACTACGAGCAGTACTTC.

Written as DNA, the CDR3 is TGTGCCAGCAGTCCCGGCCTGTGGACCCAGTACTTC. Its translation is CASSPGLWTQYF. The chain is built from TRBV12-3 or TRBV12-4 and TRBJ2-7; D is undetermined. The last part of the DNA fits TRBJ2-5 better; the J call may be wrong. This CDR3 comprises 12 residues.

The chain has TRBV6-2 or TRBV6-3 and TRBJ1-2; D not resolved. Trimming cost V 2 bases and J 4 bases, with 8 bases left between them. The CDR3 runs to 13 residues. CDR1 is MNHEY, CDR2 SVGEGT, per germline. CDR3 region: CASSYDTSYGYTF. As DNA, the CDR3 is TGTGCCAGCAGTTACGATACGTCCTATGGCTACACCTTC.

This clonotype has more than one count but fewer than ten. V gene TRBV5-5 combines with J gene TRBJ1-2; TRBD1 agrees at 12 bases. There are 20 residues in the CDR3. Unmatched junction bases numbered 17, after V lost 1 base and J lost 4 bases. Germline V lookup: CDR1 SGHKS, CDR2 YYEKEE (reference sequence). The CDR3 DNA reads TGTGCCAGCAGCTTGAGGGGGGTACAAGGGGACAGGGGGCCTATCTATGGCTACACCTTC. Its translation is CASSLRGVQGDRGPIYGYTF.

Concerning this clonotype itself: A clone one base away is much larger, so this may be a read error. The chain is built from TRBV29-1 and TRBJ2-1, with 9 bases identical to TRBD1. Looked up from germline, CDR1 is SQVTM and CDR2 is ANQGSEA. Trimming cost V 7 bases and J 13 bases; bases outside gene matches: 17. The length of the CDR3 is 14 residues. CDR3 residues: CSALATGGWETQFF. The CDR3 coding sequence is TGCAGCGCCCTCGCGACAGGGGGTTGGGAGACCCAGTTCTTC.

This sequence joins TRBV20-1 and TRBJ1-5, with 9 positions matching TRBD1. The CDR3 runs to 13 residues. The V segment lost 4 bases and the J segment 7 bases; nucleotides outside the gene matches: 5. CDR1 is DFQATT, CDR2 SNEGSKA, per germline (reference sequence). CDR3 in DNA: TGCAGTGCTAACGGACAGGGGAAGCAGCCCCAGCATTTT. Translation: CSANGQGKQPQHF.

Ten or more counts support this clonotype. The CDR3 DNA reads as TGTGCCAGCAGTGATGGCAGGGTCACCTACGAGCAGTACTTC. Its protein product is CASSDGRVTYEQYF. V gene TRBV2 combines with J gene TRBJ2-7; possibly TRBD1 for D (5 bases). Germline CDR1 and CDR2: SNHLY and FYNNEI. V lost 3 bases to trimming and J lost 2 bases, with 11 bases between them. This CDR3 is built from 14 residues.

This clonotype came up many times. The rearrangement links TRBV18 to TRBJ1-2, with D uncertain. The length of the CDR3 is 13 residues. Trimming cost V 3 bases and J 8 bases, with 13 bases left between them. Germline CDR1 KGHSH, CDR2 LQKENI. The CDR3 is CASSPSDTRGYTF. As DNA, the CDR3 is TGTGCCAGCTCACCCTCCGACACCCGCGGCTACACCTTC.

The rearrangement joins TRBV6-1 to TRBJ2-7; 12 bases fit TRBD1. The junction had 8 bases not matched to a gene; V was cut back by 7 bases and J by 7 bases. CDR1 MNHNS and CDR2 SASEGT come from the germline V gene. The CDR3 spans 14 residues. In DNA form, the CDR3 reads TGTGCCAGCACATTGGGACAGGGGGCACAAGAGCAGTACTTC. The encoded protein is CASTLGQGAQEQYF.

This clonotype was picked up many times. The germline gene is not matched at one end of the junction; a read error may be the cause. V usage is TRBV28 and J usage is TRBJ2-5; TRBD2 is a possible D gene (5 bases). Germline loops: CDR1 MDHEN, CDR2 SYDVKM. The CDR3 covers 13 residues. The CDR3 sequence is CASSLSGRETQYF. For the CDR3, the DNA is TGTGCCAGCAGCTTATCGGGGAGAGAGACCCAGTACTTC.